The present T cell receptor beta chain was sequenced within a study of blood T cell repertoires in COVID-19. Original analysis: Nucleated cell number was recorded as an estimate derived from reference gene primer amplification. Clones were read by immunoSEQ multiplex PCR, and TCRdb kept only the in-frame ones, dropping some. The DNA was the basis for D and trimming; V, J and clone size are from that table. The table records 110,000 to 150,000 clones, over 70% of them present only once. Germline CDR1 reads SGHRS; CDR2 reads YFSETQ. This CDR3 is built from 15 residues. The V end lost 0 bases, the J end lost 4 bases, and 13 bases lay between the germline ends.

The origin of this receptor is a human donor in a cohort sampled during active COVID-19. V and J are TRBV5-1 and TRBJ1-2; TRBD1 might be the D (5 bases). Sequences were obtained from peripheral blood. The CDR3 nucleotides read TGCGCCAGCAGCTTGGGGCAGGGAAGTGGCTATGGCTACACCTTC. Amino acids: CASSLGQGSGYGYTF.